This TCR beta chain is from a study of blood T cell repertoires in COVID-19. As originally analysed: From reference gene primer amplification, estimates of nucleated cell counts were derived. The data were produced by immunoSEQ multiplex PCR, yet TCRdb's version contains in-frame clones alone and is incomplete. The DNA gave D and trimming, while V, J and clone size come from that table. The repertoire holds about 100,000 clones, with about 85% as singletons. This clone has just one count. Material for sequencing was peripheral blood. This TCR was recovered from a woman between 70 and 85 years old with active or convalescent COVID-19.

CDR3 DNA: TGTGCCAGCGGAGCCTACGAGCAGTACTTC. It yields the protein CASGAYEQYF. The rearrangement joins TRBV6-5 to TRBJ2-7, with unresolved D. Between the trimmed V and J ends, which lost 8 bases and 2 bases, there was a span of 4 bases. Germline V CDR1 and CDR2: MNHEY, SVGAGI. This CDR3 has 10 residues.